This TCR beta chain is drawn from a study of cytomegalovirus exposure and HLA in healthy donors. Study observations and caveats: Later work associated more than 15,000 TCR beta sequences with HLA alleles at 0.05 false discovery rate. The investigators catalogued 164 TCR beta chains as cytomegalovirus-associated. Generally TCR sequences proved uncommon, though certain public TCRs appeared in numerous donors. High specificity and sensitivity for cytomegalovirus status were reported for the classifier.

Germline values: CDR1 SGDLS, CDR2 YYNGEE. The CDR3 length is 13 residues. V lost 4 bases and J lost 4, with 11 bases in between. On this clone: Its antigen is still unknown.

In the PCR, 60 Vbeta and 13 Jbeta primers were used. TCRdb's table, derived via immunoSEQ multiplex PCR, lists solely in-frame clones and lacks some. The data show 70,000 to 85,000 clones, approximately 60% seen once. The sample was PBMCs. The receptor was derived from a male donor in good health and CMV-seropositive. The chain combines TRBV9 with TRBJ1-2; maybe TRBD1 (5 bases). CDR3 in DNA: TGTGCCAGCAGCCCGGACAACAGCTATGGCTACACCTTC. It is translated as CASSPDNSYGYTF.